The sequence of this T cell receptor beta chain was determined in a study of shared T cell receptors in the human thymus. Germline CDR1 is SEHNR and CDR2 is FQNEAQ (reference sequence). V was cut by 8 bases and J by 10 bases, with 18 bases left in between. The CDR3 sequence is 13 residues long. TCRdb keeps only in-frame clones here, not all; method: immunoSEQ multiplex PCR. This table holds 720,000 or so clones, approximately 85% found once. These data were likewise used in another study, on human thymus T cells. That paper adds: Apparent skewing of V and J gene usage characterized both thymic and blood repertoires.

Sequencing input: thymocytes. The sequence came from a girl less than two years old with a congenital heart defect. This chain uses TRBV7-9 with TRBJ2-1; the D gene is possibly TRBD2 (5 bases). The CDR3 DNA reads as TGTGCCAGCGACGCGGGCCCGAATCGAGAGCAGTTCTTC. Translating it yields CASDAGPNREQFF.